Reported below is one TCR beta chain. V gave up 6 bases and J gave up 3 bases, with 18 bases separating them. There are 14 residues in the CDR3. From germline, CDR1 is DFQATT and CDR2 SNEGSKA (reference sequence). The data belong to a study of T cells after yellow fever vaccination. TCRdb used MiXCR to reprocess the 5' RACE reads, holding one entry per CDR3 protein. The sample has 200,000 to 300,000 distinct CDR3 sequences; roughly 13% are singletons. The chain employs TRBV20-1 and TRBJ2-7; D is perhaps TRBD2 (6 bases). The sequencing used CD4+ T cells sorted from PBMCs, collected 45 days after the yellow fever booster vaccination. The TCR was taken from a man aged 25 to 40 who received the YFV17D yellow fever vaccine. This CDR3 reads CSAIWTKGFYEQYF. CDR3 sequence (DNA): TGCAGTGCCATCTGGACTAAGGGCTTCTACGAGCAGTACTTC.